This is a list of T cell receptor beta chains from one sample in a study of blood T cell repertoires in COVID-19. Libraries were prepared by immunoSEQ multiplex PCR; TCRdb keeps only in-frame clonotypes and omits some of them. The sample includes about 240,000 clones, about 89% seen only once; the top ten take 4.1%. The specimen sequenced was PBMCs or T cells enriched from blood (not recorded which). Every receptor here comes from a woman aged 25 to 45 who had recovered from COVID-19. Each CDR3 is given with its conserved first and last residue. A D gene is named only where the DNA matches it firmly. Expanded clones are given a class, and other clones once, few, many or no size at all.

v_call	cdr3_length	d_call	j_call	clone_size	cdr3_aa	cdr3_nt
TRBV7-9	15	.	TRBJ2-1	.	CASTPPRETYNEQFF	TGTGCCAGCACCCCCCCCCGGGAGACCTACAATGAGCAGTTCTTC
TRBV11-2	14	TRBD2	TRBJ2-7	once	CASSFLAPGLAQYF	TGTGCCAGCAGCTTTTTAGCCCCGGGACTAGCCCAGTACTTC
TRBV28	13	.	TRBJ1-5	.	CASSIDSYQPQHF	TGTGCCAGCAGTATCGACAGTTATCAGCCCCAGCATTTT
TRBV19	14	TRBD1	TRBJ1-5	.	CASKSGGSNQPQHF	TGTGCCAGTAAGTCAGGGGGTAGCAATCAGCCCCAGCATTTT
TRBV7-2	18	TRBD2	TRBJ2-3	.	CASSSSPSGRAEWATQYF	TGTGCCAGCAGCTCATCTCCTAGCGGGAGAGCGGAGTGGGCTACGCAGTATTTT
TRBV28	14	.	TRBJ1-1	once	CASSLPLTGTEAFF	TGTGCCAGCAGTTTACCCCTCACAGGTACTGAAGCTTTCTTT
TRBV5-1	15	.	TRBJ1-1	.	CASSSGHGRDTEAFF	TGCGCCAGCAGCTCGGGACACGGCCGGGACACTGAAGCTTTCTTT
TRBV7-9	19	TRBD2	TRBJ2-1	.	CASRGTSGNPWTSYNEQFF	TGTGCCAGCAGGGGGACTAGCGGGAACCCCTGGACGAGCTACAATGAGCAGTTCTTC
TRBV18	16	.	TRBJ1-1	once	CASSPRRAGGNTEAFF	TGTGCCAGCTCACCACGCCGGGCCGGAGGGAACACTGAAGCTTTCTTT
TRBV7-3	13	.	TRBJ1-1	.	CASSLDRYTEAFF	TGTGCCAGCAGCTTAGACAGGTACACTGAAGCTTTCTTT
TRBV5-5	14	.	TRBJ1-1	.	CASSWGQIRVEAFF	TGTGCCAGCAGCTGGGGGCAGATCCGTGTCGAGGCTTTCTTT
TRBV24-1	9	TRBD1	TRBJ2-7	.	CARGLTGSF	TGTGCCAGGGGCTTGACAGGGAGCTTC
TRBV7-2	15	.	TRBJ1-1	.	CASSNRPGLQFEAFF	TGTGCCAGCAGCAATCGACCGGGACTCCAGTTTGAAGCTTTCTTT
TRBV5-5	14	.	TRBJ1-1	.	CASSPTGTNTEAFF	TGTGCCAGCAGCCCGACAGGTACGAACACTGAAGCTTTCTTT
TRBV20-1	13	.	TRBJ2-5	.	CSASNRGRETQYF	TGCAGTGCTAGTAATAGGGGTCGAGAGACCCAGTACTTC
TRBV4-1	16	.	TRBJ1-3	.	CASSQDGGFTGNTIYF	TGCGCCAGCAGCCAAGATGGAGGGTTCACTGGAAACACCATATATTTT
TRBV19	15	TRBD1	TRBJ2-3	.	CASSPDRGSTDTQYF	TGTGCCAGTAGTCCCGACAGGGGAAGCACAGATACGCAGTATTTT
TRBV14	16	.	TRBJ2-7	.	CASSPHRERDSYEQYF	TGTGCCAGCAGCCCTCACAGGGAGAGGGACTCCTACGAGCAGTACTTC
TRBV10-3	16	.	TRBJ2-7	once	CAISEVDGRNSYEQYF	TGTGCCATCAGTGAGGTCGACGGGAGAAACTCCTACGAGCAGTACTTC
TRBV6-2/TRBV6-3	15	TRBD1	TRBJ1-1	once	CASSYGGRGLTEAFF	TGTGCCAGCAGTTACGGGGGCAGGGGGCTAACTGAAGCTTTCTTT
TRBV30	11	.	TRBJ1-1	.	CAWSTTVEAFF	TGTGCCTGGAGTACGACAGTTGAAGCTTTCTTT
TRBV30	12	.	TRBJ2-3	.	CAWDGGGDTQYF	TGTGCCTGGGACGGGGGAGGAGATACGCAGTATTTT
TRBV7-9	15	TRBD2	TRBJ2-1	.	CASSRTSGRINEQFF	TGTGCCAGCAGCCGTACTAGCGGGAGGATAAATGAGCAGTTCTTC
TRBV3-1/TRBV3-2	15	.	TRBJ1-6	.	CASSQDLLSNSPLHF	TGTGCCAGCAGCCAAGATCTACTGTCTAATTCACCCCTCCACTTT